This T cell receptor (beta chain) was recovered during a study of CD8 T cells in ankylosing spondylitis. Broader study findings: Blood from ankylosing spondylitis patients appeared to carry a characteristic roughly 8-variant TCR beta motif. In reactive arthritis synovial fluid and blood, some motif variants had been reported before. Matched ankylosing spondylitis synovial fluid reportedly showed significant enrichment of disease-linked clones.

In TCRdb, the 5' RACE reads were re-called with MiXCR into one record per CDR3 protein. The sample has more than 300,000 distinct CDR3 sequences, 7% to 9% seen once. J was trimmed by 5 bases and V by 4 bases; bases with no gene match: 10. Germline assignment: CDR1 SGHRS and CDR2 YFSETQ. This CDR3 contains 16 residues. This clonotype was counted only a few times. Its specificity is not known. The chain has TRBV5-1 and TRBJ2-2, with TRBD2 matching 8 bases. Sample: blood, either unsorted or a sorted T cell fraction (not recorded which). The receptor was derived from a male donor with ankylosing spondylitis. In nucleotides, the CDR3 is TGCGCCAGCAGCCCCATTAGCGGGACTATTACCGGGGAGCTGTTTTTT. Its protein is CASSPISGTITGELFF.